This T cell receptor beta chain originates from a study of CD8+CD57+ T cells in acquired aplastic anemia. Looking at the study overall: DNA per sorted CD4+ or CD8+ sample ranged about 0.18 to 30 ug, averaging approximately 3.3 ug. Study findings and constraints: Controls and patients did not differ significantly in CD8+ Simpson's diversity.

The TCR beta profiling, which covered VDJ combination and CDR3 sequence, was carried out using genomic DNA as the template. A single record per CDR3 protein comes from TCRdb applying MiXCR to the reads. In the table there are some 200,000 distinct CDR3 sequences, under 55% of which are singletons. Trimming cost V 3 bases and J 2 bases; bases outside gene matches: 2. The germline V gene has CDR1 SGHRS and CDR2 YFSETQ. The CDR3 spans 16 residues. Only patients with CD8+CD57+ cell expansion on flow cytometry were chosen for sequencing. All patients had severe acquired aplastic anemia. This clonotype occurred once. Antigen: not known.

The TCR comes from a human donor with aplastic anemia. Sequenced sample: sorted CD4+, CD8+, or CD8+CD57+ T cells (not recorded which) from PBMCs. J is TRBJ2-7 and V is TRBV5-1; TRBD2 agrees at 16 bases. CDR3 bases: TGCGCCAGCAGCTCAGGGACTAGCGGGGGGGCCTACGAGCAGTACTTC. This sequence encodes CASSSGTSGGAYEQYF.